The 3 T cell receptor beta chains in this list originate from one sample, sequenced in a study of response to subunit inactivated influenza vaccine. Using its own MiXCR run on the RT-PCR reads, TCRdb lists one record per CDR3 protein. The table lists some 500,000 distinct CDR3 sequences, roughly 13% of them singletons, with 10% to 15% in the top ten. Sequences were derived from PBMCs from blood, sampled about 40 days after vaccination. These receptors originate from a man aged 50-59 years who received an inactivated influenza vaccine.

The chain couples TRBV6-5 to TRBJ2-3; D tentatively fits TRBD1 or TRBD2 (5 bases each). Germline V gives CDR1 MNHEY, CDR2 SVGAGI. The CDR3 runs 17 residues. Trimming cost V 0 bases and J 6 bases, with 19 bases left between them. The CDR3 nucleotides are TGTGCCAGCAGTTACTCGAGGGGCAGGTATGGTGCGGATACGCAGTATTTT. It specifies CASSYSRGRYGADTQYF.

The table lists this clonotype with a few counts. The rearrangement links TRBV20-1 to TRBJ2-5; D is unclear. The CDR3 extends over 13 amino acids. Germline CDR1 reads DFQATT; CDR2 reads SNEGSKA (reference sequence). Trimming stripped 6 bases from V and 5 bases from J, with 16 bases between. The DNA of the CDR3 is TGCAGTGCCAACTATGGGTTAAGTGAGACCCAGTACTTC. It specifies CSANYGLSETQYF.

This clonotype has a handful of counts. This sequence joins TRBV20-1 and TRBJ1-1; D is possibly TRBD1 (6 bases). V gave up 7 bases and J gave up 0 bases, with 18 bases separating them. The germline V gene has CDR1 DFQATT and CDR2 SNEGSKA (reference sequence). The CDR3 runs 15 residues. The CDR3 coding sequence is TGCAGTGTGAAAGTCTTCGGGGGCCTGAACACTGAAGCTTTCTTT. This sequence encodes CSVKVFGGLNTEAFF.